The 30 T cell receptor beta chains below come from one sample, sequenced in a study of blood T cell repertoires in COVID-19. TCRdb's table, derived via immunoSEQ multiplex PCR, lists solely in-frame clones and lacks some. The sample consists of 95,000 to 110,000 clones, 80% to 90% of them appearing once. The sequenced material came from peripheral blood. The receptors come from a man in his forties or fifties with acute or convalescent COVID-19.

The rearrangement uses TRBV11-2 and TRBJ2-2; D uncertain. CDR1 SGHAT and CDR2 FQNNGV come from the germline V gene. The CDR3 is 14 amino acids. Trimming stripped 4 bases from V and 3 bases from J, with 9 bases between. The CDR3 nucleotides read TGTGCCAGCAGCTCGGGTCCAGACACCGGGGAGCTGTTTTTT. This translates into CASSSGPDTGELFF. The full variable domain, with the rest looked up from reference TRBV11-2 and TRBJ2-2, is EAGVAQSPRYKIIEKRQSVAFWCNPISGHATLYWYQQILGQGPKLLIQFQNNGVVDDSQLPKDRFSAERLKGVDSTLKIQPAKLEDSAVYLCASSSGPDTGELFFGEGSRLTVL.

The rearrangement joins TRBV28 to TRBJ2-7; 8 nucleotides align to TRBD2. V lost 8 bases and J lost 3; bases outside the gene matches: 9. The germline V gene has CDR1 MDHEN and CDR2 SYDVKM. The CDR3 contains 14 residues. CDR3 coding DNA: TGTGCCAGCCGTCCTCAGACTAGCGTCTACGAGCAGTACTTC. It yields the protein CASRPQTSVYEQYF.

This chain joins TRBV5-1 and TRBJ2-1; 13 positions match TRBD2. Trimming cost V 2 bases and J 8 bases; bases outside gene matches: 4. The CDR3 has 15 amino acids. CDR1 is SGHRS, CDR2 YFSETQ, per germline. This CDR3 reads CASSLGLAGAHEQFF. CDR3 in DNA: TGCGCCAGCAGCTTAGGACTAGCGGGGGCCCATGAGCAGTTCTTC.

V and J are TRBV6-6 and TRBJ2-1; 13 nucleotides agree with TRBD2. The CDR3 loop spans 16 amino acids. Unmatched junction bases numbered 9, after V lost 8 bases and J lost 5 bases. Germline CDR1 and CDR2: MNHNY and SVGAGI (reference sequence). The CDR3 bases are TGTGCCAGCTTTTCGTCGGGACTAGCGGGAAACAATGAGCAGTTCTTC. Amino acid sequence: CASFSSGLAGNNEQFF.

This clone has a single count. The chain uses TRBV30 and TRBJ2-7; D is perhaps TRBD1 (5 bases). The CDR3 loop spans 12 amino acids. With 6 bases removed from V and 3 bases from J, the gap between germline ends came to 12 bases. Germline V gene lookup returns CDR1 GTSNPN and CDR2 SVGIG (reference sequence). DNA for the CDR3: TGTGCCTGTATAAGACAGCACTACGAGCAGTACTTC. Its translation: CACIRQHYEQYF.

This chain uses TRBV20-1 with TRBJ2-2; TRBD2 might be the D (5 bases). Germline V gives CDR1 DFQATT, CDR2 SNEGSKA (reference sequence). The CDR3 runs to 11 residues. CDR3 loop: CTRRTAGELFF. The CDR3 bases are TGCACCCGGAGGACCGCCGGGGAGCTGTTTTTT.

This chain connects TRBV5-6 to TRBJ2-1; 7 nucleotides align to TRBD2. There are 17 residues in the CDR3. V dropped 1 base and J dropped 0; count of bases not matched to a gene: 7. The germline CDR1 and CDR2 sequences are SGHDT and YYEEEE. CDR3 in DNA: TGTGCCAGCAGCTTGTTTAGGCGGGAGAGCTCCTACAATGAGCAGTTCTTC. It is translated as CASSLFRRESSYNEQFF.

This chain uses TRBV6-4 with TRBJ2-3, with D tentatively TRBD2 (5 bases). This CDR3 is built from 15 residues. CDR1 and CDR2 (germline): MRHNA, SNTAGT. V was pared by 0 bases and J by 3 bases, with 10 bases between. CDR3 sequence: CASSDSGLQTDTQYF. CDR3 DNA: TGTGCCAGCAGTGACTCTGGACTCCAGACAGATACGCAGTATTTT.

The genes are TRBV19 and TRBJ1-4; D is ambiguous. The germline V and J ends were trimmed by 8 bases and 8 bases, with 21 bases remaining between them. CDR3 length equals 15 residues. Germline CDR1 and CDR2: LNHDA and SQIVND (reference sequence). CDR3 nucleotides: TGTGCCAGTCTGAATAGCGAAGGGAGGGCCGAAAAACTGTTTTTT. As protein: CASLNSEGRAEKLFF.

The rearrangement links TRBV6-5 to TRBJ2-7; tentatively, D is TRBD2 (7 bases). The V end lost 3 bases, the J end lost 7 bases, and 19 bases lay between the germline ends. The CDR3 has 15 residues. Germline V gene lookup returns CDR1 MNHEY and CDR2 SVGAGI. This chain's CDR3 is CASSYAGLRGGEQYF. The CDR3 nucleotides read TGTGCCAGCAGTTATGCCGGCTTGAGGGGGGGGGAGCAGTACTTC.

The gene calls are TRBV9 and TRBJ2-1; TRBD2 aligns across 12 bases. V lost 3 bases, J lost 4 bases, and 2 bases stayed unmatched. The CDR3 spans 15 residues. Germline V gene sequence: CDR1 SGDLS, CDR2 YYNGEE. In DNA form, the CDR3 reads TGTGCCAGCAGCGAACTAGCGGGAGGTTACAATGAGCAGTTCTTC. Translated: CASSELAGGYNEQFF.

The chain links TRBV6-4 to TRBJ1-1; no clear D. The CDR3 is made up of 14 amino acids. Per germline, CDR1 MRHNA and CDR2 SNTAGT. V was shortened by 5 bases and J by 1 base, with 11 bases between the two germline ends. The CDR3 sequence is CASSPRHENTEAFF. The CDR3 region has the DNA TGTGCCAGCAGTCCCCGACACGAGAACACTGAAGCTTTCTTT.

The V gene is TRBV20-1, the J gene TRBJ2-4; 9 nucleotides agree with TRBD2. V dropped 3 bases and J dropped 10; count of bases not matched to a gene: 13. CDR1 is DFQATT and CDR2 is SNEGSKA in the germline V gene (reference sequence). The CDR3 totals 15 residues. This chain's CDR3 is CSASLVGTSNRIQYF. CDR3 DNA sequence: TGCAGTGCTAGTTTAGTAGGGACTAGCAATCGAATTCAGTACTTC.

The genes are TRBV28 and TRBJ2-7; TRBD2 is a possible D gene (6 bases). The V and J ends lost 3 bases and 0 bases respectively, with 15 bases between them. The CDR3 totals 16 residues. The germline V gene encodes CDR1 MDHEN and CDR2 SYDVKM. The CDR3 reads CASSFRRGHYSYEQYF. DNA for the CDR3: TGTGCCAGCAGTTTTCGGAGGGGTCACTACTCCTACGAGCAGTACTTC.

This clone was counted once. This chain joins TRBV6-5 and TRBJ2-3, with a possible D match to TRBD1 (6 bases). CDR3 length: 15 residues. Germline assignment: CDR1 MNHEY and CDR2 SVGAGI. The V end was cut by 6 bases, the J end by 0 bases, with 13 bases between. The CDR3, as DNA: TGTGCCAGCAGCCCACAGGGTTCCAGCACAGATACGCAGTATTTT. Its protein product is CASSPQGSSTDTQYF.

The chain combines TRBV2 with TRBJ1-3, with 8 bases aligning to TRBD1. J gave up 4 bases and V 2 bases, and 10 bases lay outside the gene matches. The germline gives CDR1 SNHLY, CDR2 FYNNEI. CDR3 length equals 17 residues. The CDR3 protein is CASSEPRQGAKGNTIYF. The CDR3 DNA reads TGTGCCAGCAGTGAACCCCGTCAGGGGGCGAAGGGAAACACCATATATTTT.

The chain has TRBV20-1 and TRBJ1-4, with D maybe TRBD1 (5 bases). Trimming pared 0 bases from V and 12 bases from J, leaving 8 bases between. The CDR3 is 11 amino acids. The germline V gene encodes CDR1 DFQATT and CDR2 SNEGSKA (reference sequence). Here the CDR3 DNA reads TGCAGTGCTAGAGAGGGGGAGGAACTGTTTTTT. Amino acids: CSAREGEELFF.

The CDR3 bases are TGCGCCAGCAGCTTGGATAGCGGGAGCTCCTACAATGAGCAGTTCTTC. This encodes CASSLDSGSSYNEQFF. The chain employs TRBV5-1 and TRBJ2-1; 9 bases fit TRBD2. Losses at the gene ends were 0 bases for V and 0 bases for J; bases not matched to a gene: 1. Germline lookup yields CDR1 SGHRS and CDR2 YFSETQ. This CDR3 comprises 16 residues.

Many counts were recorded for this clone. J is TRBJ2-7 and V is TRBV10-1; TRBD2 might be the D (6 bases). The germline V gene encodes CDR1 WNHNN and CDR2 SYGVQD (reference sequence). This CDR3 is 15 amino acids long. Deletions cut 1 base from V and 1 base from J, with 11 bases between. CDR3 nucleotides: TGCGCCAGCAGTGAGTATGATCGGGGGTCCTACGAGCAGTACTTC. Protein: CASSEYDRGSYEQYF.

This rearrangement joins TRBV18 to TRBJ2-1; the match to TRBD2 covers 14 bases. Trimming at V came to 4 bases and at J to 10 bases, leaving 6 bases not matched to a gene. The length of the CDR3 is 15 residues. CDR1 and CDR2 (germline): KGHSH, LQKENI. This CDR3 is CASSRGLAGDHEQFF. The CDR3 region has the DNA TGTGCCAGCTCACGGGGACTAGCGGGAGATCACGAGCAGTTCTTC.

The chain joins TRBV21-1 to TRBJ2-1; the D call of TRBD2 is as the table states it, not checked on the DNA. TRBV21-1 is a documented pseudogene. CDR3 length: 14 amino acids. The CDR3 sequence: CASDPFWELDEQFF. The CDR3 DNA reads TGTGCCAGCGACCCCTTTTGGGAGTTAGATGAGCAGTTCTTC.

This clone has a single count. V is TRBV18 and J is TRBJ2-7, with 11 bases matching TRBD2. The CDR3 totals 15 residues. V lost 5 bases, J lost 5 bases, and 8 bases stayed unmatched. Germline CDR1 reads KGHSH; CDR2 reads LQKENI. CDR3: CASSSVAGGSDEQYF. The DNA of the CDR3 is TGTGCCAGCTCATCAGTAGCGGGAGGGTCGGACGAGCAGTACTTC. The full variable domain, with the rest looked up from reference TRBV18 and TRBJ2-7, is NAGVMQNPRHLVRRRGQEARLRCSPMKGHSHVYWYRQLPEEGLKFMVYLQKENIIDESGMPKERFSAEFPKEGPSILRIQQVVRGDSAAYFCASSSVAGGSDEQYFGPGTRLTVT.

The chain has TRBV28 and TRBJ2-7; TRBD1 is a possible D gene (6 bases). Per the germline V gene, CDR1 is MDHEN and CDR2 is SYDVKM. This CDR3 is built from 13 residues. V lost 7 bases and J lost 6, with 16 bases in between. The CDR3 protein is CASNPTQGSEQYF. The CDR3, as DNA: TGTGCCAGCAACCCTACACAGGGCAGCGAGCAGTACTTC.

This chain connects TRBV5-1 to TRBJ2-6; 10 positions agree with TRBD2. Germline V lookup: CDR1 SGHRS, CDR2 YFSETQ. The J segment lost 3 bases and the V segment lost 0 bases, leaving 18 bases of the junction unmatched. This CDR3 spans 22 amino acids. The CDR3 DNA follows: TGCGCCAGCAGCTTGGCTGGACAGACCATAGCTAGCGGGAGAGGTGGGGCCAACGTCCTGACTTTC. This gives the protein CASSLAGQTIASGRGGANVLTF.

The chain couples TRBV6-2 or TRBV6-3 to TRBJ1-1, with 10 bases matching TRBD1. The CDR3 spans 13 residues. V lost 2 bases, J lost 11 bases, and 5 bases stayed unmatched. Germline V gene sequence: CDR1 MNHEY, CDR2 SVGEGT. The CDR3 here is CASSYSGTGEAFF. CDR3 nucleotide sequence: TGTGCCAGCAGTTACAGCGGGACAGGGGAGGCTTTCTTT.

The chain has TRBV10-3 and TRBJ1-5; D unclear. The CDR3 consists of 14 residues. CDR1 is ENHRY, CDR2 SYGVKD, per germline. Trimming shortened V by 4 bases and J by 3 bases, and 10 bases separated the two germline ends. CDR3 protein: CAISGGQNNQPQHF. DNA of the CDR3: TGTGCCATCAGTGGCGGGCAAAACAATCAGCCCCAGCATTTT.

The J gene is TRBJ2-1, the V gene TRBV24-1, with TRBD2 matching over 11 bases. CDR1 KGHDR and CDR2 SFDVKD come from the germline V gene. With V trimmed by 3 bases and J by 4 bases, 7 bases remained unmatched. The CDR3 is made up of 17 amino acids. CDR3 in DNA: TGTGCCACCAGTGATAGCGGGGGACTAGCGGCGTACAATGAGCAGTTCTTC. Translating it yields CATSDSGGLAAYNEQFF.

The chain recombines TRBV29-1 with TRBJ2-1, with TRBD2 matching 10 bases. After removal of 6 bases from V and 4 bases from J, the junction contained 3 bases not matched to a gene. Germline CDR1 reads SQVTM; CDR2 reads ANQGSEA. This CDR3 is 13 amino acids long. CDR3 amino acids: CSVAGGPYNEQFF. CDR3 coding DNA: TGCAGCGTAGCGGGAGGGCCGTACAATGAGCAGTTCTTC.

Here the CDR3 reads CSARTGIEAFF. CDR3 DNA sequence: TGCAGCGCCCGGACAGGGATCGAAGCTTTCTTT. The genes are TRBV29-1 and TRBJ1-1; 8 nucleotides align to TRBD1. Germline V lookup: CDR1 SQVTM, CDR2 ANQGSEA. The CDR3 loop spans 11 amino acids. The V gene end was trimmed by 7 bases and the J gene end by 8 bases; junction bases not matched to a gene: 6.

The CDR3 region has the DNA TGTGCCAGCAGTTCCACTAGCGGGAGTCGAGAGACCCAGTACTTC. Its protein is CASSSTSGSRETQYF. The chain recombines TRBV6-5 with TRBJ2-5; 11 bases are shared with TRBD2. V shed 4 bases and J 4 bases; nucleotides not matched to a gene: 5. CDR3 size: 15 residues. Germline CDR1 is MNHEY and CDR2 is SVGAGI.